This TCR beta chain emerged from a study of cytomegalovirus exposure and HLA in healthy donors. General study findings and limits: An analysis that was carried out later associated approximately 15,000 TCR beta sequences with HLA alleles at 0.05 false discovery rate. Some V segments could not be told apart, so they were left out, TRBV6-2 and TRBV6-3 among them.

The PCR had 60 Vbeta and 13 Jbeta primers. Only in-frame clones appear in the TCRdb table, and some are missing; sequencing was by immunoSEQ multiplex PCR. The table records 90,000 or so clones, more than 65% of them present only once. Each donor was healthy, and each was a bone marrow donor. V was shortened by 3 bases and J by 1 base, with 4 bases between the two germline ends. The CDR3 totals 13 residues. CDR1 LGHNT and CDR2 FRNRAP come from the germline V gene. This clone showed up just a few times. Its cognate antigen is unknown. The gene calls are TRBV12-5 and TRBJ1-3, with D unresolved. Sequencing was done on a sample of PBMCs. The source of this sequence is a woman aged 18 to 35 in good health and CMV-seropositive. The CDR3 DNA reads TGTGCTAGTGGTTTACTTTCTGGAAACACCATATATTTT. Translation: CASGLLSGNTIYF.